This is a list of T cell receptor beta chains from one sample in a study of T-cell reconstitution after alpha-beta-depleted transplantation in children. Using its own MiXCR run on the PCR reads, TCRdb lists one record per CDR3 protein. Here the sample spans almost 500,000 distinct CDR3 sequences, 10% being singletons. The sample in question was PBMCs, obtained before TCRalphabeta/CD19-depleted stem cell transplant. Source of these receptors: a child aged 2-9 years with inherited bone marrow failure, due to receive a stem cell transplant. CDR3s leave out the opening cysteine and the closing phenylalanine or tryptophan. A D gene is named only where the DNA matches it firmly.

V	J	D	CDR3
TRBV5-4	TRBJ2-5	TRBD2	ASSATSGSVETQY
TRBV5-1	TRBJ2-3	TRBD2	ASRYRPGLAGATDTQY
TRBV27	TRBJ2-1	NA	ASSSSGPYNEQF
TRBV7-9	TRBJ2-3	NA	ASSSTVTDTQY
TRBV11-2	TRBJ2-5	TRBD2	ASSLFGRPQETQY
TRBV4-1	TRBJ2-3	NA	ASSQEDRAGTDTQY
TRBV5-1	TRBJ2-7	TRBD1	ASSFRQGPYEQY
TRBV6-1	TRBJ1-4	NA	ATTLLEGVDEKLF
TRBV28	TRBJ2-7	NA	ASTQRGDEQY
TRBV12-3/TRBV12-4	TRBJ2-3	NA	ASSLLGGGRDTQY
TRBV4-3	TRBJ2-7	NA	ASSQEAGFSYEQY
TRBV29-1	TRBJ2-2	NA	SAVGGGYTGELF
TRBV6-5	TRBJ2-2	NA	ASSPGGTWDGELF